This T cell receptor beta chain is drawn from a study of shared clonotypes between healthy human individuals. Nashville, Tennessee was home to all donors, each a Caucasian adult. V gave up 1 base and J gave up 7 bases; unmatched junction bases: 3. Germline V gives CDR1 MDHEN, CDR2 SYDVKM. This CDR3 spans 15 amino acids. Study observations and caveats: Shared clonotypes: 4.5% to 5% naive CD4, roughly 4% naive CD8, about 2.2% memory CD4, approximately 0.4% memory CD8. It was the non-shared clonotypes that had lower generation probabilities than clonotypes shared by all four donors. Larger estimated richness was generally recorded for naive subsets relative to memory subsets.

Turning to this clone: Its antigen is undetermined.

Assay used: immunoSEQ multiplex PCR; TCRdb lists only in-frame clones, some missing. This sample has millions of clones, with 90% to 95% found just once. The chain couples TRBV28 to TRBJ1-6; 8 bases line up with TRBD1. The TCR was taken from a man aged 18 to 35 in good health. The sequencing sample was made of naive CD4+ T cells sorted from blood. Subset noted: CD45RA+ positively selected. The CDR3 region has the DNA TGTGCCAGCAGTTTATTCAACAGGGGGAATTCACCCCTCCACTTT. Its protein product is CASSLFNRGNSPLHF.